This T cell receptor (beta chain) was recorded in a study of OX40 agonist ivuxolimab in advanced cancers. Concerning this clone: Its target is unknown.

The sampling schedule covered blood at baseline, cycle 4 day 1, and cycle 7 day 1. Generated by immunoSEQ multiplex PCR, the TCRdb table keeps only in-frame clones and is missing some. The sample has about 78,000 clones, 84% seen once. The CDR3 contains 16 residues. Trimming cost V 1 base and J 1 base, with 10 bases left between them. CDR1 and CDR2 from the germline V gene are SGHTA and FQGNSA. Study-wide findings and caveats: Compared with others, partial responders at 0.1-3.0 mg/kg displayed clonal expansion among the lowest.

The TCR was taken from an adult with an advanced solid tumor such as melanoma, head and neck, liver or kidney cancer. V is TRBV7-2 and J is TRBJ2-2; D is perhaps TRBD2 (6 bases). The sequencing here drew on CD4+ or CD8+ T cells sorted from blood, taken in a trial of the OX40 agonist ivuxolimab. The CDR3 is CASSLVQGLNTGELFF. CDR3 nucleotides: TGTGCCAGCAGCTTAGTTCAGGGACTGAACACCGGGGAGCTGTTTTTT.